Listed below are T cell receptor beta chains from one sample, sequenced in a study of blood T cell repertoires in COVID-19. Only in-frame clones appear in the TCRdb table, and some are missing; sequencing was by immunoSEQ multiplex PCR. The sample shows 50,000 to 75,000 clones, 80% to 95% of them seen only once. Sequences were obtained from peripheral blood. These TCRs come from a man aged 45 to 65 with active COVID-19. CDR3s include the opening cysteine and the closing phenylalanine or tryptophan. D genes are given only for firm matches. Expanded clones are given a class, and other clones once, few, many or no size at all.

D gene	V gene	clone size	J gene	CDR3 DNA	CDR3 protein
NA	TRBV11-2	NA	TRBJ1-2	TGTGCCAGCAGTCCCACGGGGTACGACTATGGCTACACCTTC	CASSPTGYDYGYTF
TRBD2	TRBV6-2/TRBV6-3	NA	TRBJ2-2	TGTGCCAGCAGTTACGCGCGGGGGAGAGCCGGGGAGCTGTTTTTT	CASSYARGRAGELFF
NA	TRBV19	NA	TRBJ2-4	TGTGCCAGTAGTACCCGGGGAGGGGGGACCAAAAACATTCAGTACTTC	CASSTRGGGTKNIQYF
TRBD2	TRBV7-2	NA	TRBJ2-3	TGTGCCAGCAGCTTGGATACTAGCGGGAGGTCTACAGATACGCAGTATTTT	CASSLDTSGRSTDTQYF
TRBD2	TRBV6-5	once	TRBJ2-1	TGTGCCAGCAGTTACTCTAGCGGGGTGGTCTACAATGAGCAGTTCTTC	CASSYSSGVVYNEQFF
NA	TRBV20-1	NA	TRBJ1-2	TGCAGTGCTAGTCAACCTCACACTAACTATGGCTACACCTTC	CSASQPHTNYGYTF
TRBD1	TRBV28	NA	TRBJ1-2	TGTGCCAGCAGTCAACAGGGGGCGCAAATATTCTATGGCTACACCTTC	CASSQQGAQIFYGYTF
NA	TRBV7-9	NA	TRBJ1-2	TGTGCCAGCAGCTTACCCGGAAGGAGAGATGGCTACACCTTC	CASSLPGRRDGYTF
NA	TRBV5-6	NA	TRBJ2-3	TGTGCCAGCAGCTTTGATGTGGGGGCGGGTACGCAGTATTTT	CASSFDVGAGTQYF
TRBD2	TRBV28	NA	TRBJ2-1	TGTGCCAGCAGTTCCGGGACTAGCGGTTACAATGAGCAGTTCTTC	CASSSGTSGYNEQFF
TRBD1	TRBV4-1	NA	TRBJ2-1	TGCGCCAGCAGCCGCGGGACAGGGGGATACAATGAGCAGTTCTTC	CASSRGTGGYNEQFF
TRBD2	TRBV11-3	NA	TRBJ2-1	TGTGCCAGCAGCTATAGCGGGGGCTCCTACAATGAGCAGTTCTTC	CASSYSGGSYNEQFF
NA	TRBV10-2	few	TRBJ2-3	TGCGCCAGCAGTGAGTCCCCCACTAGCACAGATACGCAGTATTTT	CASSESPTSTDTQYF
NA	TRBV15	NA	TRBJ2-3	TGTGCCACCAGCAGAGGTGGTACGGGTAACACAGATACGCAGTATTTT	CATSRGGTGNTDTQYF
NA	TRBV5-6	NA	TRBJ1-5	TGTGCCAGCACCTTGGGCGGGTTCGGCAATCAGCCCCAGCATTTT	CASTLGGFGNQPQHF